These 25 T cell receptor beta chains were sequenced from one sample in a study of identical twins. TCRdb used MiXCR to reprocess the 5' RACE reads, holding one entry per CDR3 protein. The table shows some 1,600,000 distinct CDR3 sequences, with 25% to 35% occurring only once. Sequencing was carried out using cord blood. The source of these receptors is a newborn girl in good health.

This chain uses TRBV7-2 with TRBJ2-3; D may match TRBD1 or TRBD2 (5 bases each). Germline V CDR1 and CDR2: SGHTA, FQGNSA. The CDR3 loop spans 15 amino acids. V dropped 3 bases and J dropped 5 bases, with 15 bases sitting between them. CDR3 protein: CASSLGTAPGDTQYF. The CDR3 bases are TGTGCCAGCAGCTTGGGGACCGCGCCAGGAGATACGCAGTATTTT.

CDR3 sequence (DNA): TGTGCCAGCAGCTTAGGACCGGGAGTCCGGGGCCATGAGCAGTTCTTC. Amino acid sequence: CASSLGPGVRGHEQFF. The V and J genes are TRBV11-2 and TRBJ2-1; D is possibly TRBD2 (6 bases). This CDR3 has 16 amino acids. V was trimmed by 1 base and J by 8 bases, leaving 18 bases between them. CDR1 and CDR2 from the germline V gene are SGHAT and FQNNGV.

V usage is TRBV5-1 and J usage is TRBJ1-1; the D gene is possibly TRBD1 (6 bases). In germline, CDR1 is SGHRS, CDR2 YFSETQ. The CDR3 runs 16 residues. The V end lost 5 bases, the J end lost 0 bases, and 17 bases lay between the germline ends. CDR3 sequence reads: CASRGSKGELNTEAFF. The CDR3 nucleotides are TGCGCCAGCAGGGGATCGAAGGGGGAATTGAACACTGAAGCTTTCTTT.

This chain joins TRBV5-1 and TRBJ1-1; 7 nucleotides line up with TRBD1. The ends lost 4 bases at V and 6 bases at J; junction bases unmatched: 15. CDR1 is SGHRS, CDR2 YFSETQ, per germline. The CDR3 runs 16 residues. The DNA for the CDR3 is TGCGCCAGCAGCGCAATCGACAGGGCCTCTCCGGCTGAAGCTTTCTTT. Residues: CASSAIDRASPAEAFF.

The chain uses TRBV20-1 and TRBJ1-6; perhaps TRBD1 as D (6 bases). Germline lookup yields CDR1 DFQATT and CDR2 SNEGSKA (reference sequence). Trimming removed 0 bases from V and 3 bases from J, with 9 bases in between. The CDR3 totals 15 residues. Here the CDR3 reads CSARDRTVYNSPLHF. CDR3 sequence (DNA): TGCAGTGCTAGAGATAGGACAGTCTATAATTCACCCCTCCACTTT.

This clonotype appeared a few times. V usage is TRBV2 and J usage is TRBJ2-1; a weak D match, TRBD2 (5 bases). Trimming removed 6 bases at V and 10 bases at J, with 13 bases between. The CDR3 is 12 residues long. Germline lookup yields CDR1 SNHLY and CDR2 FYNNEI. Here the CDR3 reads CASRPRPGEQFF. CDR3 in DNA: TGTGCCAGCAGACCCAGGCCGGGAGAGCAGTTCTTC.

The chain couples TRBV9 to TRBJ2-3, with D unresolved. The CDR3 runs to 13 residues. Deletions cut 3 bases from V and 2 bases from J, with 7 bases between. Germline CDR1 and CDR2: SGDLS and YYNGEE. Written as DNA, the CDR3 is TGTGCCAGCAGCGGAGACCACACAGATACGCAGTATTTT. This codes for CASSGDHTDTQYF.

The chain is built from TRBV5-1 and TRBJ2-5; D is ambiguous. Germline lookup yields CDR1 SGHRS and CDR2 YFSETQ. V gave up 5 bases and J gave up 3 bases, with 14 bases separating them. This CDR3 contains 14 residues. CDR3 in amino acids: CASSLKPTEETQYF. The CDR3 nucleotides read TGCGCCAGCAGTTTGAAGCCTACGGAAGAGACCCAGTACTTC.

This clonotype showed up just a few times. The J gene is TRBJ2-3, the V gene TRBV20-1; 7 bases match TRBD1. The germline CDR1 and CDR2 sequences are DFQATT and SNEGSKA (reference sequence). Trimming at V came to 8 bases and at J to 3 bases, leaving 8 bases not matched to a gene. This CDR3 spans 13 amino acids. CDR3 coding DNA: TGCAGTCCCACGAGGGACAGAACAGATACGCAGTATTTT. It yields the protein CSPTRDRTDTQYF.

V gene TRBV30 combines with J gene TRBJ2-7; 13 nucleotides match TRBD2. In germline, CDR1 is GTSNPN, CDR2 SVGIG (reference sequence). This CDR3 region has 15 residues. J lost 4 bases, V lost 5 bases, and 8 bases had no gene match. The CDR3 loop reads CAWLGLAGVFYEQYF. Written as DNA, the CDR3 is TGTGCCTGGTTAGGACTAGCGGGAGTTTTTTACGAGCAGTACTTC.

The chain recombines TRBV7-9 with TRBJ1-4; 7 nucleotides align to TRBD1. Germline V gene lookup returns CDR1 SEHNR and CDR2 FQNEAQ (reference sequence). The V gene end was trimmed by 8 bases and the J gene end by 8 bases; junction bases not matched to a gene: 5. The CDR3 covers 12 residues. This chain's CDR3 is CASGRGEEKLFF. The DNA of the CDR3 is TGTGCCAGCGGCAGGGGGGAGGAAAAACTGTTTTTT.

This clonotype showed up many times. CDR3 DNA sequence: TGTGCCAGCAGTCCCAACCTGTCCTACGAGCAGTACTTC. Amino acids: CASSPNLSYEQYF. The chain employs TRBV6-1 and TRBJ2-7; the D is unclear. V was shortened by 5 bases and J by 1 base, with 9 bases between the two germline ends. The CDR3 totals 13 residues. Germline CDR1 reads MNHNS; CDR2 reads SASEGT.

The table lists this clonotype with a few counts. The chain links TRBV7-9 to TRBJ1-2, with D perhaps matching TRBD1 (6 bases). Trimming removed 6 bases from V and 5 bases from J, with 28 bases in between. Germline CDR1 SEHNR, CDR2 FQNEAQ (reference sequence). The CDR3 has 18 residues. The DNA for the CDR3 is TGTGCCAGCAGACCCTCGACAGGACGTCCCTCAGGAGGGTATGGCTACACCTTC. Its protein is CASRPSTGRPSGGYGYTF.

This clonotype was counted only a few times. V gene TRBV14 combines with J gene TRBJ1-2; possibly TRBD1 for D (6 bases). Trimming shortened V by 1 base and J by 0 bases, and 15 bases separated the two germline ends. The CDR3 runs 17 residues. Germline lookup yields CDR1 SGHDN and CDR2 FVKESK. The CDR3 protein is CASSQVVDRSTNYGYTF. Written as DNA, the CDR3 is TGTGCCAGCAGCCAAGTCGTCGACAGGAGCACTAACTATGGCTACACCTTC.

This clonotype turned up a few times. The chain recombines TRBV20-1 with TRBJ1-5; D is uncertain. The CDR3 runs 12 residues. Deletions cut 7 bases from V and 2 bases from J, with 9 bases between. Germline lookup yields CDR1 DFQATT and CDR2 SNEGSKA (reference sequence). For the CDR3, the DNA is TGCAGTGTAGTCCCTGGCAATCAGCCCCAGCATTTT. Protein product: CSVVPGNQPQHF.

This clonotype was recorded a few times. V is TRBV4-1 and J is TRBJ2-5; 10 bases align to TRBD1. The V gene's germline CDR1 is MGHRA and CDR2 YSYEKL. There are 15 residues in the CDR3. The J segment lost 5 bases and the V segment lost 1 base, leaving 4 bases of the junction unmatched. The CDR3 DNA follows: TGCGCCAGCAGCCAAGTAGGGGGACAGGGGGAGACCCAGTACTTC. This codes for CASSQVGGQGETQYF.

The CDR3 here is CASSLIGGGPTDTQYF. CDR3 in DNA: TGTGCCAGCAGCTTAATAGGCGGGGGACCCACAGATACGCAGTATTTT. This chain connects TRBV5-4 to TRBJ2-3; TRBD2 aligns across 7 bases. The CDR3 is 16 amino acids. CDR1 and CDR2 from the germline V gene are SGHNT and YYREEE (reference sequence). Unmatched junction bases numbered 8, after V lost 2 bases and J lost 2 bases.

This clonotype was counted at least ten times. The chain uses TRBV5-1 and TRBJ2-3; D uncertain. Looked up from germline, CDR1 is SGHRS and CDR2 is YFSETQ. The CDR3 totals 12 residues. Trimming took 0 bases from V and 6 from J, leaving 5 bases between them. The CDR3 DNA reads as TGCGCCAGCAGCTTGGGTATGGATACGCAGTATTTT. This sequence encodes CASSLGMDTQYF.

The chain joins TRBV20-1 to TRBJ2-7; 9 bases match TRBD1. The assigned J gene may be wrong: the sequence end matches TRBJ2-4 better. From germline, CDR1 is DFQATT and CDR2 SNEGSKA (reference sequence). The CDR3 has 14 amino acids. Written as DNA, the CDR3 is TGCAGTGCTCAACCGGGACAGGGTGTGGGCATTCAGTACTTC. Residues: CSAQPGQGVGIQYF.

This clonotype has only a few counts. V gene TRBV6-1 combines with J gene TRBJ2-4; 8 nucleotides align to TRBD1. The J call is uncertain, as TRBJ2-7 better fits the DNA end. CDR1 is MNHNS, CDR2 SASEGT, per germline. The CDR3 is 15 residues long. CDR3 protein: CASSEGGQGIYEQYF. The CDR3 DNA follows: TGTGCCAGCAGTGAAGGAGGACAGGGAATTTACGAGCAGTACTTC.

CDR3: CATSRDTGFITEKLFF. CDR3 DNA sequence: TGTGCCACCAGCAGAGATACTGGGTTTATTACTGAAAAACTGTTTTTT. The gene calls are TRBV15 and TRBJ1-4; D gene ambiguous. Trimming shortened V by 0 bases and J by 7 bases, and 15 bases separated the two germline ends. CDR1 and CDR2 (germline): LNHNV, YYDKDF (reference sequence). The CDR3 has 16 amino acids.

The chain links TRBV5-6 to TRBJ1-4; D is unclear. Trimming shortened V by 1 base and J by 8 bases, and 18 bases separated the two germline ends. The length of the CDR3 is 16 residues. Germline values: CDR1 SGHDT, CDR2 YYEEEE. Here the CDR3 DNA reads TGTGCCAGCAGCTTGTGGTCGACCCGCAGTTCGGAAAAACTGTTTTTT. Translating it yields CASSLWSTRSSEKLFF.

This clonotype was picked up a small number of times. The J gene is TRBJ1-3, the V gene TRBV5-6; no clear D. CDR1 and CDR2 from the germline V gene are SGHDT and YYEEEE. This CDR3 comprises 13 residues. V dropped 2 bases and J dropped 2 bases, with 5 bases sitting between them. The CDR3 loop is CASSFRTGNTIYF. The CDR3 DNA follows: TGTGCCAGCAGCTTCCGGACTGGAAACACCATATATTTT.

The V and J genes are TRBV5-1 and TRBJ1-6; D is unresolved. The CDR3 has 15 residues. CDR1 and CDR2 (germline): SGHRS, YFSETQ. Trimming took off 0 bases at V and 8 bases at J, with 12 bases between the two ends. This CDR3 is CASSLERVRDSPLHF. The CDR3 coding sequence is TGCGCCAGCAGCTTGGAACGGGTCCGGGATTCACCCCTCCACTTT.

V usage is TRBV7-2 and J usage is TRBJ2-7; D uncertain. V was trimmed by 4 bases and J by 7 bases, leaving 17 bases between them. Germline V lookup: CDR1 SGHTA, CDR2 FQGNSA. The CDR3 is made up of 14 amino acids. The CDR3 reads CASSYTYTEAEQYF. Written as DNA, the CDR3 is TGTGCCAGCAGCTATACATACACGGAAGCTGAGCAGTACTTC.